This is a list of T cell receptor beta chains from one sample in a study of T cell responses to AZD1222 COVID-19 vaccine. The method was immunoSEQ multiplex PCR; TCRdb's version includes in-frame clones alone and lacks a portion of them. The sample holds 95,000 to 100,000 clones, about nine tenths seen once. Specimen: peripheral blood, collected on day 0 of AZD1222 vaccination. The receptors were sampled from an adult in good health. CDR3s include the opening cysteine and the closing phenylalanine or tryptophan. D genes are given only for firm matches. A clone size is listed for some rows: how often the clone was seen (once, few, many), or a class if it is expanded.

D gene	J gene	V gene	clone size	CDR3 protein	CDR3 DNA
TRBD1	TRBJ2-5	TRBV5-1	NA	CASSSGDRVQETQYF	TGCGCCAGCAGCTCGGGGGACAGGGTTCAAGAGACCCAGTACTTC
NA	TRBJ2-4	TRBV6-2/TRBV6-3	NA	CASSPTTGAKNIQYF	TGTGCCAGCAGCCCCACCACAGGGGCCAAAAACATTCAGTACTTC
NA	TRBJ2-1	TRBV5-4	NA	CASSSGAYNEQFF	TGTGCCAGCAGCTCCGGGGCCTACAATGAGCAGTTCTTC
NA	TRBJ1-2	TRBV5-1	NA	CASQGEGGYTF	TGCGCCAGCCAGGGTGAGGGCGGCTACACCTTC
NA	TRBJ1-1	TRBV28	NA	CASSLSRAGGTEAFF	TGTGCCAGCAGTTTGAGCCGCGCGGGAGGAACTGAAGCTTTCTTT
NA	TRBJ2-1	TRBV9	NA	CASSAVFNEQFF	TGTGCCAGCAGCGCGGTTTTCAATGAGCAGTTCTTC
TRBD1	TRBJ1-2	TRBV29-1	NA	CSVNRGRIGAANYGYTF	TGCAGCGTAAACAGGGGACGGATAGGTGCGGCTAACTATGGCTACACCTTC
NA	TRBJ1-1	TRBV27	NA	CASSLSPTNTEAFF	TGTGCCAGCAGTTTATCGCCAACCAACACTGAAGCTTTCTTT
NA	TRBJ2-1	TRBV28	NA	CASSLSRFNEQFF	TGTGCCAGCAGTTTAAGCCGGTTCAATGAGCAGTTCTTC
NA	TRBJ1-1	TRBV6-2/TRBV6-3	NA	CASSTQGQRAFF	TGTGCCAGCAGTACGCAAGGACAGCGGGCTTTCTTT
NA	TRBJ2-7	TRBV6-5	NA	CASSGISHEQYF	TGTGCCAGCTCTGGGATTTCCCACGAGCAGTACTTC
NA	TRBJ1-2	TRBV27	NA	CASSLSTWGGYTF	TGTGCCAGCAGTTTATCCACCTGGGGCGGCTACACCTTC
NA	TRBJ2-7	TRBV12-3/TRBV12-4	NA	CASTLNHYEQYF	TGTGCCAGCACCCTGAATCACTACGAGCAGTACTTC
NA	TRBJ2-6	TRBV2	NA	CASSAASGANVLTF	TGTGCCAGCAGTGCCGCCTCTGGGGCCAACGTCCTGACTTTC
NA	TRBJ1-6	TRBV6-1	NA	CASSEAQFGNSPLHF	TGTGCCAGCAGTGAAGCGCAGTTCGGGAATTCACCCCTCCACTTT
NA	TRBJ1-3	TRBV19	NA	CASSTDSGNTIYF	TGTGCCAGTAGTACAGATTCTGGAAACACCATATATTTT
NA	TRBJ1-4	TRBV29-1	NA	CSVAWANEKLFF	TGCAGCGTCGCGTGGGCTAATGAAAAACTGTTTTTT
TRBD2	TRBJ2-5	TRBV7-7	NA	CASSPRGAGGPPETQYF	TGTGCCAGCAGCCCCCGAGGAGCGGGGGGGCCTCCGGAGACCCAGTACTTC
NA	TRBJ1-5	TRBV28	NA	CASQDGLINQPQHF	TGTGCCAGTCAGGACGGCCTAATCAATCAGCCCCAGCATTTT
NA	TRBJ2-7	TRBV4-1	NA	CASSPTGAARTEQYF	TGCGCCAGCAGCCCGACAGGTGCCGCCCGTACAGAGCAGTACTTC
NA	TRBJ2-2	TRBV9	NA	CASSVASTGELFF	TGTGCCAGCAGCGTAGCTTCTACCGGGGAGCTGTTTTTT
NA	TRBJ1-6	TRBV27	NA	CASSLLNSPLHF	TGTGCCAGCAGTTTGTTAAATTCACCCCTCCACTTT
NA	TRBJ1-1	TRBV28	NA	CASILDSGDTEAFF	TGTGCCAGCATCCTAGACAGCGGGGACACTGAAGCTTTCTTT
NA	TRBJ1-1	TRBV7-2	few	CASSLRRANTEAFF	TGTGCCAGCAGCCTACGACGGGCGAACACTGAAGCTTTCTTT
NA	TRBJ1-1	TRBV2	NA	CASRDYTEAFF	TGTGCCAGCAGGGATTACACTGAAGCTTTCTTT
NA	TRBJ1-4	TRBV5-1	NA	CASSLGYGVPEKLFF	TGCGCCAGCAGCTTGGGGTATGGCGTCCCTGAAAAACTGTTTTTT
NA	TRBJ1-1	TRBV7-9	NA	CASSLGTAPLTEAFF	TGTGCCAGCAGCTTAGGGACAGCCCCGCTCACTGAAGCTTTCTTT